Sequencing of this TCR beta chain was carried out in a study of cytotoxic CD8 clonotypes in ibrutinib-treated CLL. This CDR3 comprises 13 residues. The germline V gene encodes CDR1 SGHNT and CDR2 YYREEE (reference sequence). V lost 6 bases, J lost 6 bases, and 6 bases stayed unmatched. Generated by immunoSEQ multiplex PCR, the TCRdb table keeps only in-frame clones and is missing some. This sample has approximately 350,000 clones, with over 60% found just once. This clone turned up a few times. Source: PBMCs, taken after 36 months of ibrutinib treatment. The clonotype comes from a human donor with chronic lymphocytic leukemia. The chain carries TRBV5-4 and TRBJ2-7; 10 nucleotides line up with TRBD1. The CDR3: CASKDRGFLEQYF. CDR3 nucleotides: TGTGCCAGCAAGGACAGGGGGTTCCTCGAGCAGTACTTC.